This T cell receptor (beta chain) emerged from a study of brain T cells in children with intractable seizures. Time point reported: blood from clinic visit 5 months post-surgery; TSC patient then seizure free. The sequenced cases were selected for having the highest brain T cell transcript signatures. Patients received at least one anti-epileptic drug before surgery. Trimming removed 4 bases at V and 0 bases at J, with 10 bases between. The CDR3 covers 15 residues. Germline CDR1 reads MNHEY; CDR2 reads SVGAGI. Study results and limitations: Pre- and post-surgery blood differed in depth, so pre-surgery absences may be undersampling. Only CDR3 sequence similarity suggested viral specificity, without known HCMV serostatus.

Clones were read by immunoSEQ multiplex PCR, and TCRdb kept only the in-frame ones, dropping some. The sample has hundreds of thousands of clones, about 94% seen once. In this sample, this clone turned up once. The target antigen is unknown. The chain is built from TRBV6-5 and TRBJ2-1; D unresolved. The specimen comprised peripheral blood, sampled roughly 5 months after surgery. The sequence was obtained from a boy in the first two years of life with tuberous sclerosis and intractable seizures. The CDR3 bases are TGTGCCAGCAGTTCCGTCCCTAGCTCCTACAATGAGCAGTTCTTC. It is translated as CASSSVPSSYNEQFF.